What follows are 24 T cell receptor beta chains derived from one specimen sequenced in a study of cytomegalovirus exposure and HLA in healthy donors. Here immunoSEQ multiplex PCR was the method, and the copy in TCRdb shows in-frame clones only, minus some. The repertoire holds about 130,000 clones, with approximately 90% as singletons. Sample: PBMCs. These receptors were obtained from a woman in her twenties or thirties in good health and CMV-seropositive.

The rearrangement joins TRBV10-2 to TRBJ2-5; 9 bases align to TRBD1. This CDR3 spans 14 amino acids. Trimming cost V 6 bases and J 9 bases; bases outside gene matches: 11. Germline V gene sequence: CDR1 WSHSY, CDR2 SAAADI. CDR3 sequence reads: CASRGTGPGWPQYF. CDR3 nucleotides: TGCGCCAGCAGGGGGACAGGGCCCGGATGGCCCCAGTACTTC.

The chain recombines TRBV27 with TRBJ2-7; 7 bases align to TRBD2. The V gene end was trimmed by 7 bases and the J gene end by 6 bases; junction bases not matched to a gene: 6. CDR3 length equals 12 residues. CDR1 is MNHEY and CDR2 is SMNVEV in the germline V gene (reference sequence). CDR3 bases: TGTGCCAGCAAGCCCCCGGGAGGCGAGCAGTACTTC. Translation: CASKPPGGEQYF.

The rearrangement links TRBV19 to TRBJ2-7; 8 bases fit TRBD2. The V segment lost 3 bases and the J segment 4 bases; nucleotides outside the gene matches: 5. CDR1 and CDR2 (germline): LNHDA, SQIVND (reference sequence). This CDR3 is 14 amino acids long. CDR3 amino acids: CASSIFGRGYEQYF. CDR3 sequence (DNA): TGTGCCAGTAGTATCTTCGGGAGGGGATACGAGCAGTACTTC.

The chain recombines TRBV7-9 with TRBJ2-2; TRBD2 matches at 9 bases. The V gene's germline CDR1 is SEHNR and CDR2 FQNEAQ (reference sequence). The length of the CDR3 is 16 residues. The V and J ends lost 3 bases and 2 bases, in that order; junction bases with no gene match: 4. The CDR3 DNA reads TGTGCCAGCAGCTTTAGCGGGGGTTTAAACACCGGGGAGCTGTTTTTT. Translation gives CASSFSGGLNTGELFF.

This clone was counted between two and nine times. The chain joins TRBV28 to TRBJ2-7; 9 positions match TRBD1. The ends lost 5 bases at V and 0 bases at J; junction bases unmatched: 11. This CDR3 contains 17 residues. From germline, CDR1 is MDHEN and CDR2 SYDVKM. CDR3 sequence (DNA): TGTGCCAGCAGTATCACGGGACAGGGCCTCTTCTCCTACGAGCAGTACTTC. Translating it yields CASSITGQGLFSYEQYF.

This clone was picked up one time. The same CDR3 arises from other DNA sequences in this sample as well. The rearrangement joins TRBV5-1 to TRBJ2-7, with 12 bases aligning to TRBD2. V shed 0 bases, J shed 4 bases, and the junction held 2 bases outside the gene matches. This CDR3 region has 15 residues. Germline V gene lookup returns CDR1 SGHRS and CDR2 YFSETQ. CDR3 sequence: CASSLGLAGVYEQYF. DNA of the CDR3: TGCGCCAGCAGCTTGGGACTAGCGGGAGTTTACGAGCAGTACTTC.

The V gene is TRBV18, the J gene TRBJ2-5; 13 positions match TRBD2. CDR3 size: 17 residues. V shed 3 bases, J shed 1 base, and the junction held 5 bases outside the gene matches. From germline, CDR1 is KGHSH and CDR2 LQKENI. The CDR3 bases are TGTGCCAGCTCACCCCTCGGGACTAGCGGGATCCAAGAGACCCAGTACTTC. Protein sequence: CASSPLGTSGIQETQYF.

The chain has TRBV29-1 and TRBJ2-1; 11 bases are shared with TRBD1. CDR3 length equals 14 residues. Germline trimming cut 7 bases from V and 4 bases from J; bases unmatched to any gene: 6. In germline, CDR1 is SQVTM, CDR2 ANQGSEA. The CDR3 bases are TGCAGCGCTAGGGACAGGGGGGGTTACAATGAGCAGTTCTTC. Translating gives CSARDRGGYNEQFF.

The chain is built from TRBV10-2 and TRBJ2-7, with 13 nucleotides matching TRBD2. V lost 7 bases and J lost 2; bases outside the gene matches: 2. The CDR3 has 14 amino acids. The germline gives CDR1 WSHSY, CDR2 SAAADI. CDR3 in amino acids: CASKTSGGAYEQYF. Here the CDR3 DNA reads TGCGCCAGCAAAACTAGCGGGGGGGCCTACGAGCAGTACTTC.

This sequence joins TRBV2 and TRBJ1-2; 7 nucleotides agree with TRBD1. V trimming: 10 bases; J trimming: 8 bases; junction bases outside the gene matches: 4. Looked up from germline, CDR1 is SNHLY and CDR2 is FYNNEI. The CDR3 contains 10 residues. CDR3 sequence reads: CATQDRGYTF. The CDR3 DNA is TGTGCCACTCAGGACAGGGGCTACACCTTC.

The CDR3 bases are TGTGCCAGCAGCTTAACACGCGGATTAGGGGGGACTATTGGAAATGAGCAGTTCTTC. Protein sequence: CASSLTRGLGGTIGNEQFF. The chain uses TRBV7-9 and TRBJ2-1, with a weak D call TRBD2 (7 bases). The CDR3 covers 19 residues. Trimming left V 2 bases short and J 7 bases short, with 27 bases between. Looked up from germline, CDR1 is SEHNR and CDR2 is FQNEAQ (reference sequence).

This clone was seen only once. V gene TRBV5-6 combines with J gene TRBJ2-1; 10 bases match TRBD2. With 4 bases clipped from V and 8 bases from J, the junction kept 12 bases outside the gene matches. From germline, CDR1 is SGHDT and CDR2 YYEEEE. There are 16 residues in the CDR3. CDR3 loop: CASSRKLASGRHEQFF. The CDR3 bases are TGTGCCAGCAGCCGCAAGCTGGCTAGCGGGAGACATGAGCAGTTCTTC.

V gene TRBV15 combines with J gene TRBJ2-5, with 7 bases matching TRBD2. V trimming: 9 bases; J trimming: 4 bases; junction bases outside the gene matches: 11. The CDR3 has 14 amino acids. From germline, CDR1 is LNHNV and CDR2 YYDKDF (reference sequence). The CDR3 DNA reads TGTGCCACGGCAGAAGCGGGGCCCCCAGAGACCCAGTACTTC. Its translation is CATAEAGPPETQYF.

The CDR3 sequence is CASSLVSGGGGEQFF. In DNA, the CDR3 is TGTGCCAGCAGCTTGGTTAGCGGGGGGGGAGGTGAGCAGTTCTTC. The chain recombines TRBV5-4 with TRBJ2-1; 11 bases fit TRBD2. The junction had 5 bases not matched to a gene; V was cut back by 0 bases and J by 9 bases. Germline V gene sequence: CDR1 SGHNT, CDR2 YYREEE (reference sequence). The CDR3 contains 15 residues.

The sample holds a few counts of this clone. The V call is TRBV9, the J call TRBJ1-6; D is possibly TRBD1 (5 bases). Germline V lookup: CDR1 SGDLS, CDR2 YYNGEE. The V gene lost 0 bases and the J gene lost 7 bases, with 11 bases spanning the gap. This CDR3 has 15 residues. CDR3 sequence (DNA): TGTGCCAGCAGCGTAGGCCAGGGTTTCAATTCACCCCTCCACTTT. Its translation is CASSVGQGFNSPLHF.

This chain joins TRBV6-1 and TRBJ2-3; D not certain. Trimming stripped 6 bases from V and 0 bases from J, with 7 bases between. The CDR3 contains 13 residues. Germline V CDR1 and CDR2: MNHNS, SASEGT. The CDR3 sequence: CASRLTSTDTQYF. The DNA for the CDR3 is TGTGCCAGCAGGCTGACTAGCACAGATACGCAGTATTTT.

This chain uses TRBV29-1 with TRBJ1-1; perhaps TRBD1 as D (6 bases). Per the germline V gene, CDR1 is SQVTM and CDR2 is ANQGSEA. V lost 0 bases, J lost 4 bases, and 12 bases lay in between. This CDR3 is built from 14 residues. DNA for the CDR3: TGCAGCGTTGAAGACCGAACAGGGTTCACTGAAGCTTTCTTT. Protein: CSVEDRTGFTEAFF.

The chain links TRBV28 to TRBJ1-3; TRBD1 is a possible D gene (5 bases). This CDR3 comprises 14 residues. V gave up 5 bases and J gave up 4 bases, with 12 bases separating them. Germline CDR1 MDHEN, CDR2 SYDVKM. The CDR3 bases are TGTGCCAGCAGTCCAGGGAGGCGCGGAAACACCATATATTTT. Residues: CASSPGRRGNTIYF.

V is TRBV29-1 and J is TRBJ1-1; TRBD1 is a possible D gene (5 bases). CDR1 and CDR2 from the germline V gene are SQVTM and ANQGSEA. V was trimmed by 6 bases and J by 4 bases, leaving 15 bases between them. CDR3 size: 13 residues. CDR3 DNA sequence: TGCAGCGTGGCGGAGTCCGGGGGCACTGAAGCTTTCTTT. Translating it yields CSVAESGGTEAFF.

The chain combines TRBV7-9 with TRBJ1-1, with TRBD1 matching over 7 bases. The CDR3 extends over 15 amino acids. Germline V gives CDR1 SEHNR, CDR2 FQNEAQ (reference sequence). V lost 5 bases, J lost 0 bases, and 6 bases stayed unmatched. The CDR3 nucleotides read TGTGCCAGCAGCGGAGGACAGGCCCTGAACACTGAAGCTTTCTTT. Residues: CASSGGQALNTEAFF.

CDR3 amino acids: CASSPGQRQPQHF. In DNA, the CDR3 is TGTGCCAGCTCACCGGGACAGAGGCAGCCCCAGCATTTT. The gene calls are TRBV18 and TRBJ1-5; 7 bases fit TRBD1. The trim removed 3 bases at V and 7 bases at J, leaving 3 bases unmatched. Germline CDR1 KGHSH, CDR2 LQKENI. This CDR3 is 13 amino acids long.

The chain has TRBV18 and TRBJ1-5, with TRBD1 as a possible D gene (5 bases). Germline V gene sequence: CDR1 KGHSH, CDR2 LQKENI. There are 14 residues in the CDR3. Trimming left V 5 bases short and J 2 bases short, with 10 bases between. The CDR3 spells CASSAGGGNQPQHF. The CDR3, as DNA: TGTGCCAGCTCAGCTGGGGGGGGCAATCAGCCCCAGCATTTT.

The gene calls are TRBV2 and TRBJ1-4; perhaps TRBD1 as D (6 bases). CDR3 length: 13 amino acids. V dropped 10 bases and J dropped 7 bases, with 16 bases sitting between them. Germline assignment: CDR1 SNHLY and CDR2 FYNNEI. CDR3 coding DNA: TGTGCCATTTCGCGGGGGGCTGCTGAAAAACTGTTTTTT. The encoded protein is CAISRGAAEKLFF.

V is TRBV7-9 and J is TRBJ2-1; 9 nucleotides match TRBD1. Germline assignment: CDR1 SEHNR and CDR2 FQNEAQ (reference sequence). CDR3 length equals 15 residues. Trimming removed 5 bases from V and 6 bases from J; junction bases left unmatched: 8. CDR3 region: CASSTWDRVSNEQFF. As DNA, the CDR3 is TGTGCCAGCAGCACCTGGGACAGGGTAAGCAATGAGCAGTTCTTC.